Listed below are T cell receptor beta chains from one sample, sequenced in a study of CD8 T cells in ankylosing spondylitis. A single record per CDR3 protein comes from TCRdb applying MiXCR to the 5' RACE reads. Of more than 95,000 distinct CDR3 sequences listed, 7.5% to 9% were seen once; the top ten hold roughly 9.9%. Material for sequencing was blood, either unsorted or a sorted T cell fraction (not recorded which). Every receptor here comes from a male donor with ankylosing spondylitis or in good health (not recorded which). Each CDR3 is given with its conserved first and last residue. The D gene is left open where the match is weak. Clone sizes are given selectively: once, few, many, or a class where the clone is expanded.

d_call | j_call | v_call | clone_size | cdr3_aa | cdr3_nt
NA | TRBJ1-1 | TRBV4-3 | many | CASSPNGGFGTTEAFF | TGCGCCAGCAGCCCAAACGGGGGGTTTGGGACCACTGAAGCTTTCTTT
NA | TRBJ2-4 | TRBV25-1 | few | CASSPGGLNIQYF | TGTGCCAGCAGCCCTGGGGGACTAAACATTCAGTACTTC
TRBD2 | TRBJ2-1 | TRBV5-1 | NA | CANYLAASYNEQFF | TGCGCCAACTACCTAGCGGCCTCCTACAATGAGCAGTTCTTC
NA | TRBJ2-7 | TRBV29-1 | many | CSVGTTGPYEQYF | TGCAGCGTCGGGACGACGGGCCCCTACGAGCAGTACTTC
TRBD2 | TRBJ2-1 | TRBV9 | NA | CASSVATSGLGSYNEQFF | TGTGCCAGCAGCGTAGCGACCTCCGGACTAGGCTCCTACAATGAGCAGTTCTTC
TRBD2 | TRBJ2-1 | TRBV10-3 | many | CAISEPPGRGSYNEQFF | TGTGCCATCAGTGAGCCCCCCGGGAGGGGATCCTACAATGAGCAGTTCTTC
NA | TRBJ1-5 | TRBV12-3/TRBV12-4 | many | CATGFSNQPQHF | TGTGCCACCGGGTTTAGCAATCAGCCCCAGCATTTT
NA | TRBJ2-1 | TRBV24-1 | many | CATRGWDNEQFF | TGTGCCACCAGGGGTTGGGACAATGAGCAGTTCTTC
NA | TRBJ1-5 | TRBV19 | few | CASSFQIYQPQHF | TGTGCCAGTAGTTTCCAGATCTATCAGCCCCAGCATTTT
NA | TRBJ2-3 | TRBV5-1 | many | CASTAVRLSGTDTQYF | TGCGCCAGCACGGCCGTACGACTTTCTGGCACAGATACGCAGTATTTT
TRBD1 | TRBJ2-1 | TRBV20-1 | many | CSAAGTGPYNEQFF | TGCAGTGCTGCCGGGACAGGGCCCTACAATGAGCAGTTCTTC
NA | TRBJ1-1 | TRBV5-1 | many | CASSTDGNTEAFF | TGCGCCAGCAGCACGGACGGAAACACTGAAGCTTTCTTT
NA | TRBJ2-1 | TRBV5-6 | many | CASSFRTAGNYNEQFF | TGTGCCAGCAGCTTCCGTACGGCAGGGAATTACAATGAGCAGTTCTTC
TRBD1 | TRBJ1-5 | TRBV20-1 | many | CSAGQGNQPQHF | TGCAGTGCTGGACAGGGAAATCAGCCCCAGCATTTT
NA | TRBJ2-3 | TRBV5-1 | many | CASRQQDTDTQYF | TGCGCCAGCAGGCAACAGGACACAGATACGCAGTATTTT
NA | TRBJ1-4 | TRBV5-5 | many | CASSLGPVGEKLFF | TGTGCCAGCAGCTTGGGCCCCGTTGGGGAAAAACTGTTTTTT
NA | TRBJ2-3 | TRBV21-1 | few | CASSSRTGLNADTQYF | TGTGCCAGCAGCTCTCGGACAGGGCTGAACGCAGATACGCAGTATTTT
TRBD2 | TRBJ2-1 | TRBV13 | many | CASSLQREVRNEQFF | TGTGCCAGCAGCTTACAGCGGGAGGTAAGGAATGAGCAGTTCTTC
TRBD1 | TRBJ1-2 | TRBV7-9 | few | CASSLRDRAAYGYTF | TGTGCCAGCAGCCTCCGGGACAGGGCGGCGTATGGCTACACCTTC
TRBD2 | TRBJ2-1 | TRBV7-6 | many | CASGTTAYNEQFF | TGTGCCAGCGGGACTACAGCCTACAATGAGCAGTTCTTC
NA | TRBJ1-1 | TRBV5-1 | many | CASSRGPLGNTEAFF | TGCGCCAGCAGCCGCGGGCCTTTGGGGAACACTGAAGCTTTCTTT
NA | TRBJ2-2 | TRBV12-5 | many | CASGLGPITGELFF | TGTGCTAGTGGTTTGGGTCCGATTACCGGGGAGCTGTTTTTT
TRBD1 | TRBJ2-1 | TRBV5-1 | many | CASSGIQGVNEQFF | TGCGCCAGCAGCGGGATACAGGGGGTAAATGAGCAGTTCTTC
NA | TRBJ2-1 | TRBV4-3 | many | CASSQGNHRYYNEQFF | TGCGCCAGCAGCCAAGGGAACCATAGATACTACAATGAGCAGTTCTTC
TRBD2 | TRBJ2-3 | TRBV5-5 | many | CASSLSPSGITDTQYF | TGTGCCAGCAGCTTGTCCCCGAGCGGGATCACAGATACGCAGTATTTT
TRBD1 | TRBJ2-7 | TRBV4-3 | many | CASSLVPTGITYEQYF | TGCGCCAGCAGCCTCGTACCGACAGGGATTACCTACGAGCAGTACTTC
TRBD2 | TRBJ2-1 | TRBV6-2/TRBV6-3 | few | CASSYSSTGGTVDEQFF | TGTGCCAGCAGTTACTCGTCGACGGGGGGGACGGTGGATGAGCAGTTCTTC
NA | TRBJ2-2 | TRBV12-3/TRBV12-4 | many | CASSRSLANTGELFF | TGTGCCAGCAGCCGCTCCCTAGCGAACACCGGGGAGCTGTTTTTT
TRBD2 | TRBJ2-3 | TRBV28 | many | CASSSGTSPDTQYF | TGTGCCAGCAGTTCCGGGACTAGCCCCGATACGCAGTATTTT
NA | TRBJ2-6 | TRBV5-1 | many | CASSSGAEGSGANVLTF | TGCGCCAGCAGCAGTGGGGCGGAGGGCTCTGGGGCCAACGTCCTGACTTTC
TRBD1 | TRBJ2-2 | TRBV27 | many | CASSLRQGAITGELFF | TGTGCCAGCAGTCTTAGACAGGGTGCAATCACCGGGGAGCTGTTTTTT
NA | TRBJ2-5 | TRBV7-8 | many | CASSLDSSETQYF | TGTGCCAGCAGCTTGGATAGCTCCGAGACCCAGTACTTC
NA | TRBJ1-2 | TRBV3-1 | many | CASSQDGGYYGYTF | TGTGCCAGCAGCCAAGATGGAGGTTACTATGGCTACACCTTC